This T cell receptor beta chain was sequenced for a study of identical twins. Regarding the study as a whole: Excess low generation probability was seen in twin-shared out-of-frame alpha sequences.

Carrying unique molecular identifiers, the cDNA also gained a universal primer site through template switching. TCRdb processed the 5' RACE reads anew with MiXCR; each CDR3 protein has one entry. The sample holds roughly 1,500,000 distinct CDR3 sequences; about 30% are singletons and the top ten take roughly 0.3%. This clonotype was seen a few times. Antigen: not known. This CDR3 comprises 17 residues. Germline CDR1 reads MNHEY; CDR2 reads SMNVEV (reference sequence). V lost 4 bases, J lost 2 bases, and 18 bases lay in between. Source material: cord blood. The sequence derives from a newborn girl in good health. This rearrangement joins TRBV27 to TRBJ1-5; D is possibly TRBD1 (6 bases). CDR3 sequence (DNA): TGTGCCAGCAGTTCCTTACGACAGGTAAAGGGCAATCAGCCCCAGCATTTT. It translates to CASSSLRQVKGNQPQHF.